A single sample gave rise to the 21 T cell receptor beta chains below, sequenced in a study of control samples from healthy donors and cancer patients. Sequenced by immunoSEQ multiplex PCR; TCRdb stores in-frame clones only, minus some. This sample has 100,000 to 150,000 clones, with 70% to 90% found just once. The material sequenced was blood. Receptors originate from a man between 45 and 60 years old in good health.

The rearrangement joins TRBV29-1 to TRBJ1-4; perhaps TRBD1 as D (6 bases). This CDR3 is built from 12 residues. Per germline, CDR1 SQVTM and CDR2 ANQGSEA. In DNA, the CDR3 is TGCAGTGCAGGGGCCCTTAATGAAAAACTGTTTTTT. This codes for CSAGALNEKLFF.

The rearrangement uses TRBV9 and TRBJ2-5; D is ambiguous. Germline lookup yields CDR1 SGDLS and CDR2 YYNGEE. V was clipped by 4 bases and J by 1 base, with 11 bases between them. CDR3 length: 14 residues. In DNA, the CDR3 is TGTGCCAGCAGCCTTGGCCAGGTCCAAGAGACCCAGTACTTC. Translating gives CASSLGQVQETQYF.

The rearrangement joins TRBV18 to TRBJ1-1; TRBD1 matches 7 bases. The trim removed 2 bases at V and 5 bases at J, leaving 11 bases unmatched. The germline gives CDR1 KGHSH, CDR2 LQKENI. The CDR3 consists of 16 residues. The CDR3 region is CASSPWPRGPRTEAFF. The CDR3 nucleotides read TGTGCCAGCTCACCATGGCCGAGGGGGCCCAGGACTGAAGCTTTCTTT.

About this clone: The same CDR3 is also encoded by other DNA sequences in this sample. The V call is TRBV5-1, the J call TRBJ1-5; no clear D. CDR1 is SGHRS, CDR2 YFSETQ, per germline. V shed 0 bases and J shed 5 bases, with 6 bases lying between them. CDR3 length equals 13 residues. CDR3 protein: CASSLAGDQPQHF. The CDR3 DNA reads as TGCGCCAGCAGCTTGGCTGGGGATCAGCCCCAGCATTTT.

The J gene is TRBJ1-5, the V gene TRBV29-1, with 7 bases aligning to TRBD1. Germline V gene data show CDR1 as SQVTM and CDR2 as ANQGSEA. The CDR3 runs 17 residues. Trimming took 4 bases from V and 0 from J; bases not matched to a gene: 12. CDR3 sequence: CSVVWGSTGVSNQPQHF. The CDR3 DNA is TGCAGCGTTGTTTGGGGATCCACAGGGGTTAGCAATCAGCCCCAGCATTTT.

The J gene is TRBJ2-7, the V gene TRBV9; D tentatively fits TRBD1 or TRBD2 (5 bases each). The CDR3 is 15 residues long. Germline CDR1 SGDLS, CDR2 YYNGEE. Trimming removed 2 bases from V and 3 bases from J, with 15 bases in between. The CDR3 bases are TGTGCCAGCAGCGTGGGGGACGGCCAACTCTACGAGCAGTACTTC. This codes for CASSVGDGQLYEQYF.

The CDR3 bases are TGTGCCAGCAGCTTAGGGGACAGGGACTACACCTTC. Translating it yields CASSLGDRDYTF. The rearrangement uses TRBV7-8 and TRBJ1-2; 9 nucleotides line up with TRBD1. The CDR3 spans 12 residues. V dropped 1 base and J dropped 10; count of bases not matched to a gene: 1. Germline values: CDR1 SGHVS, CDR2 FQNEAQ. Based on the CDR3 plus reference TRBV7-8 and TRBJ1-2, the full variable domain is GAGVSQSPRYKVAKRGQDVALRCDPISGHVSLFWYQQALGQGPEFLTYFQNEAQLDKSGLPSDRFFAERPEGSVSTLKIQRTQQEDSAVYLCASSLGDRDYTFGSGTRLTVV.

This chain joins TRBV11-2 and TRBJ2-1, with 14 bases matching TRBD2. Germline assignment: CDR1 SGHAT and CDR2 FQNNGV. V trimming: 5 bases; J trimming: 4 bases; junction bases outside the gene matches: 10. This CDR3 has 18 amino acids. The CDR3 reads CASSPARTSGGYYNEQFF. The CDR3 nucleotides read TGTGCCAGCAGCCCAGCTAGGACTAGCGGGGGGTATTACAATGAGCAGTTCTTC.

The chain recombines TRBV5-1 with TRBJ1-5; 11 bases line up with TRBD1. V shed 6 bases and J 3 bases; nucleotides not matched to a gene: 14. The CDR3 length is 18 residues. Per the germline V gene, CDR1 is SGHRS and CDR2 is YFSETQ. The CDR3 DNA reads TGCGCCAGCAAGGAGAGTCGAGGACAGGGGGCCGTCAATCAGCCCCAGCATTTT. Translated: CASKESRGQGAVNQPQHF.

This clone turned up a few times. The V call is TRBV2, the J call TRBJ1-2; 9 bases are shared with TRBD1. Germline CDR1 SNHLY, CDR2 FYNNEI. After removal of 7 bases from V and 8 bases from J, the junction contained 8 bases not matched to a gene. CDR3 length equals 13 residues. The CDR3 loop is CASNTGGAGGYTF. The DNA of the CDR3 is TGTGCCAGCAATACAGGGGGCGCGGGGGGCTACACCTTC.

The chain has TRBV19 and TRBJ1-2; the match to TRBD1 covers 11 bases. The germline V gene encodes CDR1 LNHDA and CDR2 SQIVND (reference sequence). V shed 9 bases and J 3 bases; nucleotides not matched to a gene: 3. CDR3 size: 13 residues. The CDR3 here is CASRDRGDYGYTF. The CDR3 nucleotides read TGTGCCAGCCGGGACAGGGGGGACTATGGCTACACCTTC.

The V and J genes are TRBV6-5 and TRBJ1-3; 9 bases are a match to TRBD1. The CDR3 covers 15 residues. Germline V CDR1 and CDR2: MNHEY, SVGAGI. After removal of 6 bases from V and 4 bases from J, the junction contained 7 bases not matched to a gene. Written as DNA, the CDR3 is TGTGCCAGCAGCTGGGACAGGGAGGTCGGAAACACCATATATTTT. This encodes CASSWDREVGNTIYF.

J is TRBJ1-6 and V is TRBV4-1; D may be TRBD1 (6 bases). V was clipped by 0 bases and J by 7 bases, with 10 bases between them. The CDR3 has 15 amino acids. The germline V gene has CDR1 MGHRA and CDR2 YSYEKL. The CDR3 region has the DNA TGCGCCAGCAGCCAAGAGCCAGGGGAAAATTCACCCCTCCACTTT. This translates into CASSQEPGENSPLHF.

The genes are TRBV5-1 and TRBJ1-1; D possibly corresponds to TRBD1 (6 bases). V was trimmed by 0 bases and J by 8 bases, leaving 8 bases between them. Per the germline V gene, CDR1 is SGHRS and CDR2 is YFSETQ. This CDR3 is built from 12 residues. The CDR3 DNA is TGCGCCAGCAGCTTGGAAGGGGGAGAAGCTTTCTTT. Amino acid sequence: CASSLEGGEAFF. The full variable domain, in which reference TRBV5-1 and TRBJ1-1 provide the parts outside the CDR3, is KAGVTQTPRYLIKTRGQQVTLSCSPISGHRSVSWYQQTPGQGLQFLFEYFSETQRNKGNFPGRFSGRQFSNSRSEMNVSTLELGDSALYLCASSLEGGEAFFGQGTRLTVV.

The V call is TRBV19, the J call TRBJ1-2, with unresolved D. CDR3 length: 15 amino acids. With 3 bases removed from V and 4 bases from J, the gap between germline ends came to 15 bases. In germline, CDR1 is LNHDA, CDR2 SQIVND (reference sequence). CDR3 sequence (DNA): TGTGCCAGTAGTATGGACCCCCCACCTCTCTATGGCTACACCTTC. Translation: CASSMDPPPLYGYTF.

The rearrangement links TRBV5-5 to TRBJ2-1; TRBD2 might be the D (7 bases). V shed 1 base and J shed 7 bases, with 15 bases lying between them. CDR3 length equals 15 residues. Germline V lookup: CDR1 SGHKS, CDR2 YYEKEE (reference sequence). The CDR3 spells CASSLLGGPGNEQFF. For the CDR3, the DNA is TGTGCCAGCAGCTTGTTGGGGGGGCCGGGGAATGAGCAGTTCTTC.

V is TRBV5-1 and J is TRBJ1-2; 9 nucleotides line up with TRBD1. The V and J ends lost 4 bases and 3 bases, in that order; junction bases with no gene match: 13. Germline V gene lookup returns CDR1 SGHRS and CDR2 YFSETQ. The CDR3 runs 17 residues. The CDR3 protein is CASSPAKTGGLHYGYTF. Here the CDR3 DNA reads TGCGCCAGCAGCCCGGCTAAAACAGGGGGCCTACACTATGGCTACACCTTC.

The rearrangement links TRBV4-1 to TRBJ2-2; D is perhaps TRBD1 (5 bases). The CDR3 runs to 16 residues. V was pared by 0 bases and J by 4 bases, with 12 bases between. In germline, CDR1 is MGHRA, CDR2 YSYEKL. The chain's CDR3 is CASSQEARASTGELFF. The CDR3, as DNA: TGCGCCAGCAGCCAAGAAGCCAGGGCCTCCACCGGGGAGCTGTTTTTT.

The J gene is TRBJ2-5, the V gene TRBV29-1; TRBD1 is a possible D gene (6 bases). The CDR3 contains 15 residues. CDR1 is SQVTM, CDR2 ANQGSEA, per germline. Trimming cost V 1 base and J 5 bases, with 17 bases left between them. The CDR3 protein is CSVEGQGMNVETQYF. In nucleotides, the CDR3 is TGCAGCGTTGAAGGGCAGGGGATGAATGTTGAGACCCAGTACTTC.

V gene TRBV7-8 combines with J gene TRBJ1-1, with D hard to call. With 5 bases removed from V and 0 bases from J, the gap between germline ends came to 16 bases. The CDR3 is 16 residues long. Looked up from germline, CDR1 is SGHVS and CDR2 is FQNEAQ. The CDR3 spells CASSPRAQPLNTEAFF. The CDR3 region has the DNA TGTGCCAGCAGCCCCCGGGCCCAGCCTCTGAACACTGAAGCTTTCTTT. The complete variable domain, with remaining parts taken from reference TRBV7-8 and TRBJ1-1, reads GAGVSQSPRYKVAKRGQDVALRCDPISGHVSLFWYQQALGQGPEFLTYFQNEAQLDKSGLPSDRFFAERPEGSVSTLKIQRTQQEDSAVYLCASSPRAQPLNTEAFFGQGTRLTVV.

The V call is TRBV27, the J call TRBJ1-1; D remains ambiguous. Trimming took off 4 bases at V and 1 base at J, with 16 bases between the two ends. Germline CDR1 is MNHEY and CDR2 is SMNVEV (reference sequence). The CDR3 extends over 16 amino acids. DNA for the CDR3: TGTGCCAGCAGTTACCTTTTTGAGGGCCGGAACACTGAAGCTTTCTTT. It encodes CASSYLFEGRNTEAFF.